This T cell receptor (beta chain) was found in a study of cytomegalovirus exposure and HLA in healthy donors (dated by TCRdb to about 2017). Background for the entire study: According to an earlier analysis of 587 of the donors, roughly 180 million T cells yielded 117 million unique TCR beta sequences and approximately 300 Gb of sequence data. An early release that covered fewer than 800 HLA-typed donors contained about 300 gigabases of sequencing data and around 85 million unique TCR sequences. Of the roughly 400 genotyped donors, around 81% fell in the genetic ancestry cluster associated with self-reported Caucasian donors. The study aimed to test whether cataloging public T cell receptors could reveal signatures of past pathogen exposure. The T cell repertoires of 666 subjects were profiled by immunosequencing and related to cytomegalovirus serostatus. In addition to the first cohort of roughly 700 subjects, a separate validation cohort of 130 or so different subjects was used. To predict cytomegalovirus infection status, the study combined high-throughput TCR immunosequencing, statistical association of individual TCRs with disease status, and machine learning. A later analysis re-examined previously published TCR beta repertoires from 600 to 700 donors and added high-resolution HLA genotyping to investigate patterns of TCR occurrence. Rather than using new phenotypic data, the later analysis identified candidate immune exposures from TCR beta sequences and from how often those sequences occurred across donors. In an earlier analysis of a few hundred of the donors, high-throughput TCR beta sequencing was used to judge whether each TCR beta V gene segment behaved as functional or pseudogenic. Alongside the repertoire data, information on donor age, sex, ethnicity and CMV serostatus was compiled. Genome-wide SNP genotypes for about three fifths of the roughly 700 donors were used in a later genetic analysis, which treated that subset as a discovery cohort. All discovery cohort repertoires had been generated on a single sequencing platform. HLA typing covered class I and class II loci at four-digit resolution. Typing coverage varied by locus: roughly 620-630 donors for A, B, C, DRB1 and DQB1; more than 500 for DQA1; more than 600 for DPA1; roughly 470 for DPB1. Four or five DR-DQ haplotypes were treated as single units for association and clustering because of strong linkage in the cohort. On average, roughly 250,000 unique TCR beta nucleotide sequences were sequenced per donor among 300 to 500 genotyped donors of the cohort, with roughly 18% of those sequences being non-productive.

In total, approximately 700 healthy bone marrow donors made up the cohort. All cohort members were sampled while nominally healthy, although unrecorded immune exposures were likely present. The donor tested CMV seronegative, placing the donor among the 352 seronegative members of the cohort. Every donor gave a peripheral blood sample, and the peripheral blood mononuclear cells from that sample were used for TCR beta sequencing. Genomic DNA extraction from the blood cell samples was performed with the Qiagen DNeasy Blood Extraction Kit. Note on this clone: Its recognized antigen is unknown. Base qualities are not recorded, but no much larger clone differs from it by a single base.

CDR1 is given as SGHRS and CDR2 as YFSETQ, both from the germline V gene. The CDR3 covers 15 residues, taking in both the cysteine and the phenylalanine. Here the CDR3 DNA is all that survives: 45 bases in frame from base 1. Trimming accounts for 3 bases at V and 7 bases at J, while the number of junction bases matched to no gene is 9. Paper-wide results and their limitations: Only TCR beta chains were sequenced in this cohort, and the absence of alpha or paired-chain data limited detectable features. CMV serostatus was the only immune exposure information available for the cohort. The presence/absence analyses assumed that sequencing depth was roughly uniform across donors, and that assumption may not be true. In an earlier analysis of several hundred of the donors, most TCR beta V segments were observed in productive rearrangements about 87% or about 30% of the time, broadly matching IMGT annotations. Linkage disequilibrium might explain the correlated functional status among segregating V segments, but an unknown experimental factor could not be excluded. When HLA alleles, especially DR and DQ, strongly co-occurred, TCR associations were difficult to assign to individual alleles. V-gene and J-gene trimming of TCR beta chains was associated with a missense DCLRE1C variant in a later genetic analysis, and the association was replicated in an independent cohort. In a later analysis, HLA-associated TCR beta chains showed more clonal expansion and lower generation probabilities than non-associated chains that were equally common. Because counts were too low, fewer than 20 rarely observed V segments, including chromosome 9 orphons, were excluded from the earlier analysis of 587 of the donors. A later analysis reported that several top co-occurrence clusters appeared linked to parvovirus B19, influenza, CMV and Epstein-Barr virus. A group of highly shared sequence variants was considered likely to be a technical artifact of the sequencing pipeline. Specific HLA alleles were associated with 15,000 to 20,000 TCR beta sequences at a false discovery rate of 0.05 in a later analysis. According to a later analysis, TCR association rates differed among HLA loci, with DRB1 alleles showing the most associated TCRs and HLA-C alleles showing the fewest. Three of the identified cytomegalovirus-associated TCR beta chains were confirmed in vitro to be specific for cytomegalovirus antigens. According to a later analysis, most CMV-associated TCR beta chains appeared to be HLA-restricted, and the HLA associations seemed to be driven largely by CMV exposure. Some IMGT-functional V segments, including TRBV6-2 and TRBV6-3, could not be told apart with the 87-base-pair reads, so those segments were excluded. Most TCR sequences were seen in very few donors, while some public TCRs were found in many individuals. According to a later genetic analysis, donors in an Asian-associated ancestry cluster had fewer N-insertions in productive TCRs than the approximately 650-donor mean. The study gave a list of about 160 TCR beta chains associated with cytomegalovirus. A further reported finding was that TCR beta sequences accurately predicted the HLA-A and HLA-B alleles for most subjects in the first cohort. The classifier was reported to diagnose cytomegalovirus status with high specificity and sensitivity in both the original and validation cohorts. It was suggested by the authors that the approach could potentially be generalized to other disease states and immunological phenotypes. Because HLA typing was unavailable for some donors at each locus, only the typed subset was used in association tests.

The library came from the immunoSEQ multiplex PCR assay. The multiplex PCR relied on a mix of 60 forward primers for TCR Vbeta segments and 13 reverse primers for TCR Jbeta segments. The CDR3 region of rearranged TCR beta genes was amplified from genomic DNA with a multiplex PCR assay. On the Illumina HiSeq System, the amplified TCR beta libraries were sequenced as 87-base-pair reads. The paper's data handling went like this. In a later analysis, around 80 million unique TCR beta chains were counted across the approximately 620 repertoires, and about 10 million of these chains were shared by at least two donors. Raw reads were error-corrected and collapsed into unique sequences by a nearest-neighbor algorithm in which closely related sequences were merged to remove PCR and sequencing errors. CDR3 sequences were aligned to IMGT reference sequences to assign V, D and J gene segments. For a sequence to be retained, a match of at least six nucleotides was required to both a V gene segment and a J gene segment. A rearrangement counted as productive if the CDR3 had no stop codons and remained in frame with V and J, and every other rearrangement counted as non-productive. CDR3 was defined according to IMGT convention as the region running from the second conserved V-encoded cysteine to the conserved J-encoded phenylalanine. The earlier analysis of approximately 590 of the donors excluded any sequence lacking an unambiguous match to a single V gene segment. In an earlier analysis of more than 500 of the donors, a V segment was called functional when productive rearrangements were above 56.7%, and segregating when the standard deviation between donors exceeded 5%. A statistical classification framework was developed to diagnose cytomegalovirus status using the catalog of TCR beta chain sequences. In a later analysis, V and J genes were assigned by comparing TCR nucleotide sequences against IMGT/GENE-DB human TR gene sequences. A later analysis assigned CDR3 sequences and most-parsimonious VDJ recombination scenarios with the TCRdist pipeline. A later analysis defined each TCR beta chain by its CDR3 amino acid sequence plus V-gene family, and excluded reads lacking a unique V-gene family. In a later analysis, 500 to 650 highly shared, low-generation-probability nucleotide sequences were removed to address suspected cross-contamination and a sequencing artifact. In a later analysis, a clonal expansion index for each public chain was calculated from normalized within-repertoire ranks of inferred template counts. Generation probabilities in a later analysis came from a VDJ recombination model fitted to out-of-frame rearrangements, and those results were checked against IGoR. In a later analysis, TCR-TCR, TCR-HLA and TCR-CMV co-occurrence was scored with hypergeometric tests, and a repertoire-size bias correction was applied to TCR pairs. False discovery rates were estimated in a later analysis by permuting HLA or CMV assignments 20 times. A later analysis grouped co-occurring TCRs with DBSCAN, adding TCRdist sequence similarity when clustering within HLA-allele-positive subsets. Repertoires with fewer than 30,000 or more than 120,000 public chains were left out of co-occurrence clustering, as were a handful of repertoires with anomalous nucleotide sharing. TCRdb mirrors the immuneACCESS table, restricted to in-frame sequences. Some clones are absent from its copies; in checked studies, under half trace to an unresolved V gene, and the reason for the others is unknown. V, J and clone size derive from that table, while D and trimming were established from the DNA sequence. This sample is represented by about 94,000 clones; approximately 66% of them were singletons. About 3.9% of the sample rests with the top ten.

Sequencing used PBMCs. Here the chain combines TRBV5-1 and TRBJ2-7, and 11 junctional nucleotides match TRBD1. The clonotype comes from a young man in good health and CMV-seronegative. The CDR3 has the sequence CASSYGDRGNGEQYF. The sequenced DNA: TGCGCCAGCAGCTACGGGGACAGGGGGAATGGAGAGCAGTACTTC.